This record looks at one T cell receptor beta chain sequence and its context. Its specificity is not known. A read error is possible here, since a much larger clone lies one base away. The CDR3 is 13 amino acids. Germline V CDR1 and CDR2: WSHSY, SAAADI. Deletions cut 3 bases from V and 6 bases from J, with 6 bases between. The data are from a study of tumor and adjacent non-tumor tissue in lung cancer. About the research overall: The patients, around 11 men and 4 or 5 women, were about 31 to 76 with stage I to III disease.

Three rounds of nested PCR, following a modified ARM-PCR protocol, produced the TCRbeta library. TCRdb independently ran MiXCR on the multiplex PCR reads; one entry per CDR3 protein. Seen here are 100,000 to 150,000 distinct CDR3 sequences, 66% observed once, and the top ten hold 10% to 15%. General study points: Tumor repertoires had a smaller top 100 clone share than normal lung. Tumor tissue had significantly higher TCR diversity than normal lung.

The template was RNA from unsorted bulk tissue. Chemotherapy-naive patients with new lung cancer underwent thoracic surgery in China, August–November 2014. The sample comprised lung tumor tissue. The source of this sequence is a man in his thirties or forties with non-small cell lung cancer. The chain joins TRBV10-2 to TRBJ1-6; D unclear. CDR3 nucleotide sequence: TGCGCCAGCAGTGATGAGGTTAATTCACCCCTCCACTTT. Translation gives CASSDEVNSPLHF.